The 19 T cell receptor beta chains reported below all come from one sample, sequenced in a study of glioma-infiltrating T cells. Amplification of TCR alpha and beta CDR3 regions from RNA used iRepertoire nested multiplex PCR. TCRdb re-analysed the multiplex PCR reads in MiXCR, keeping a single row per CDR3 protein. The sample lists over 130,000 distinct CDR3 sequences, approximately 39% seen once, with about 18% in the top ten. The sample was glioma tissue, nonneoplastic brain tissue, or PBMCs (not recorded which). The receptors come from a human donor with low-grade glioma or glioblastoma, undergoing nonglioma brain surgery, or in good health (not recorded which).

V and J are TRBV7-2 and TRBJ1-2; D is perhaps TRBD1 (5 bases). V lost 5 bases to trimming and J lost 5 bases, with 21 bases between them. CDR3 length: 16 amino acids. Germline V gene sequence: CDR1 SGHTA, CDR2 FQGNSA. The CDR3 loop reads CASSQEWGRAYYGYTF. CDR3 nucleotide sequence: TGTGCCAGCAGCCAAGAATGGGGCAGAGCTTATTATGGCTACACCTTC. Full variable domain (remainder filled in from reference TRBV7-2 and TRBJ1-2): GAGVSQSPSNKVTEKGKDVELRCDPISGHTALYWYRQSLGQGLEFLIYFQGNSAPDKSGLPSDRFSAERTGGSVSTLTIQRTQQEDSAVYLCASSQEWGRAYYGYTFGSGTRLTVV.

The chain couples TRBV15 to TRBJ2-3, with 8 nucleotides matching TRBD2. Unmatched junction bases numbered 11, after V lost 5 bases and J lost 4 bases. The CDR3 is made up of 16 amino acids. Germline V gene lookup returns CDR1 LNHNV and CDR2 YYDKDF (reference sequence). CDR3 sequence (DNA): TGTGCCACCAGCGGGTGGCAGCGGGAGAGCCCAGATACGCAGTATTTT. Amino acid sequence: CATSGWQRESPDTQYF.

The chain employs TRBV11-2 and TRBJ2-3; D gene unclear. CDR1 SGHAT and CDR2 FQNNGV come from the germline V gene. This CDR3 comprises 14 residues. V lost 3 bases and J lost 4, with 11 bases in between. The chain's CDR3 is CASSFAWTPDTQYF. DNA for the CDR3: TGTGCCAGCAGCTTTGCCTGGACGCCAGATACGCAGTATTTT.

Notes on this clonotype: At one end, the junction sequence differs from germline, possibly due to a read error. The V and J genes are TRBV29-1 and TRBJ1-2, with D perhaps TRBD1 (6 bases). Germline V gene lookup returns CDR1 SQVTM and CDR2 ANQGSEA. The CDR3 runs 12 residues. In DNA form, the CDR3 reads TGCGGCGTTGGTCCCGAGGGGGATGGCTACACCTTC. The encoded protein is CGVGPEGDGYTF. Full variable domain (remainder filled in from reference TRBV29-1 and TRBJ1-2): SAVISQKPSRDICQRGTSLTIQCQVDSQVTMMFWYRQQPGQSLTLIATANQGSEATYESGFVIDKFPISRPNLTFSTLTVSNMSPEDSSIYLCGVGPEGDGYTFGSGTRLTVV.

CDR3 sequence: CASSLAETGLGQFF. CDR3 bases: TGTGCCAGCAGCTTAGCTGAGACAGGGCTGGGGCAGTTCTTC. The chain links TRBV7-6 to TRBJ2-1; 7 bases agree with TRBD1. Germline assignment: CDR1 SGHVS and CDR2 FNYEAQ. The J segment lost 12 bases and the V segment lost 0 bases, leaving 8 bases of the junction unmatched. The CDR3 is made up of 14 amino acids.

This clonotype has just a few counts. V and J are TRBV7-9 and TRBJ1-1, with 7 bases that match TRBD1. V gave up 5 bases and J gave up 4 bases; unmatched junction bases: 7. The germline CDR1 and CDR2 sequences are SEHNR and FQNEAQ (reference sequence). The CDR3 is 14 residues long. CDR3 protein: CASSPSTGITEAFF. The CDR3 nucleotides are TGTGCCAGCAGCCCTTCGACAGGGATCACTGAAGCTTTCTTT.

About this clonotype: This could be a read error, since a much larger clone is one nucleotide away. The chain links TRBV6-1 to TRBJ2-5; a weak D match, TRBD2 (5 bases). The CDR3 is 12 residues long. CDR1 MNHNS and CDR2 SASEGT come from the germline V gene. The CDR3 sequence is CATGPSSETKYF. CDR3 nucleotide sequence: TGTGCCACCGGTCCGAGTAGCGAGACCAAGTACTTC.

The rearrangement links TRBV7-9 to TRBJ2-1, with no clear D. The V end was cut by 2 bases, the J end by 8 bases, with 7 bases between. CDR3 length: 12 amino acids. The germline V gene has CDR1 SEHNR and CDR2 FQNEAQ (reference sequence). The CDR3 here is CASSLNVYEQFF. In DNA, the CDR3 is TGTGCCAGCAGCTTAAACGTTTATGAGCAGTTCTTC.

The chain is built from TRBV3-1 and TRBJ1-1, with TRBD1 matching 7 bases. Germline lookup yields CDR1 LGHDT and CDR2 YNNKEL (reference sequence). The J segment lost 6 bases and the V segment lost 3 bases, leaving 13 bases of the junction unmatched. The CDR3 runs 16 residues. As DNA, the CDR3 is TGTGCCAGCAGCCATGGTGGGGACAGCCTTGTACCTGAAGCTTTCTTT. This codes for CASSHGGDSLVPEAFF.

V and J are TRBV4-3 and TRBJ2-7; D may be TRBD2 (6 bases). There are 13 residues in the CDR3. In germline, CDR1 is LGHNA, CDR2 YSLEER. V dropped 4 bases and J dropped 4 bases, with 11 bases sitting between them. The CDR3 reads CASSPSGGYEQYF. CDR3 nucleotide sequence: TGCGCCAGCAGCCCGAGTGGGGGGTACGAGCAGTACTTC.

In this sample, this clonotype turned up many times. The chain employs TRBV27 and TRBJ1-1; 7 bases agree with TRBD1. V shed 6 bases, J shed 5 bases, and the junction held 3 bases outside the gene matches. The CDR3 contains 12 residues. Germline assignment: CDR1 MNHEY and CDR2 SMNVEV (reference sequence). CDR3 region: CASRQGWTEAFF. CDR3 bases: TGTGCCAGCAGACAGGGGTGGACTGAAGCTTTCTTT.

Here the CDR3 DNA reads TGTGCCAGCAGGAAAACAGGGGGGGACACTGAAGCTTTCTTT. Translating gives CASRKTGGDTEAFF. The chain has TRBV6-2 or TRBV6-3 and TRBJ1-1; 8 bases are shared with TRBD1. J was trimmed by 3 bases and V by 6 bases; bases with no gene match: 6. Per the germline V gene, CDR1 is MNHEY and CDR2 is SVGEGT. The CDR3 runs 14 residues.

This clonotype appeared a single time. The chain recombines TRBV4-1 with TRBJ1-2; the match to TRBD1 covers 8 bases. Trimming at V came to 8 bases and at J to 3 bases, leaving 8 bases not matched to a gene. The CDR3 length is 14 residues. Germline V gene sequence: CDR1 MGHRA, CDR2 YSYEKL. The CDR3 DNA follows: TGCGCCAGCCGTGGAGACAGGGGCTACTATGGCTACACCTTC. This translates into CASRGDRGYYGYTF.

This chain joins TRBV12-3 or TRBV12-4 and TRBJ2-5; 9 bases are a match to TRBD2. V gave up 6 bases and J gave up 4 bases; unmatched junction bases: 15. This CDR3 spans 17 amino acids. CDR3 sequence: CASSRAGGSFIGETQYF. As DNA, the CDR3 is TGTGCCAGCAGCCGAGCGGGAGGCTCCTTTATTGGAGAGACCCAGTACTTC.

The chain recombines TRBV6-6 with TRBJ1-6, with 9 bases lining up with TRBD1. In germline, CDR1 is MNHNY, CDR2 SVGAGI (reference sequence). The CDR3 is 15 amino acids. The junction had 9 bases not matched to a gene; V was cut back by 5 bases and J by 10 bases. CDR3: CASSPSRDRVSPLHF. In DNA form, the CDR3 reads TGTGCCAGCAGTCCGTCCCGGGACAGGGTCTCACCCCTCCACTTT.

The genes are TRBV2 and TRBJ1-2; a weak D match, TRBD1 (6 bases). Germline-derived CDR1 and CDR2 are SNHLY and FYNNEI. Trimming removed 6 bases at V and 6 bases at J, with 14 bases between. The CDR3 runs 13 residues. In nucleotides, the CDR3 is TGTGCCAGCAGCCTACAGGGCCGGGATGGCTACACCTTC. It encodes CASSLQGRDGYTF.

The chain recombines TRBV4-1 with TRBJ2-5; 13 bases map to TRBD2. J was trimmed by 5 bases and V by 2 bases; bases with no gene match: 2. Germline V gene lookup returns CDR1 MGHRA and CDR2 YSYEKL. The length of the CDR3 is 15 residues. CDR3 nucleotide sequence: TGCGCCAGCAGCCAAACTAGCGGGGGGGCGGAGACCCAGTACTTC. Its translation: CASSQTSGGAETQYF.

The rearrangement uses TRBV10-3 and TRBJ2-3; the D is unclear. CDR1 is ENHRY and CDR2 is SYGVKD in the germline V gene. Trimming removed 10 bases at V and 5 bases at J, with 10 bases between. This CDR3 has 11 amino acids. CDR3 DNA sequence: TGTGCCACCATGGGCTTAGATACGCAGTATTTT. Translation gives CATMGLDTQYF.

The chain is built from TRBV20-1 and TRBJ1-2; 7 positions agree with TRBD1. This CDR3 has 13 residues. After removal of 2 bases from V and 7 bases from J, the junction contained 7 bases not matched to a gene. CDR1 and CDR2 from the germline V gene are DFQATT and SNEGSKA (reference sequence). The CDR3 here is CSARRQGESGYTF. The CDR3 bases are TGCAGTGCTAGACGTCAGGGGGAATCTGGCTACACCTTC.